The 21 T cell receptor beta chains below were found in one sample sequenced in a study of Ad26.COV2.S vaccination and SARS-CoV-2 variants. Assay: immunoSEQ multiplex PCR; the TCRdb copy retains only in-frame clones and omits some. The sample consists of a few hundred thousand clones, 90% of them appearing once. Treatment reported: about 20 received Ad26.COV2.S at low or high dose, single or two shots; roughly five received placebo; per-sample allocation not given. The study sampled participants on day 63 after the first vaccine or placebo injection. This specimen consisted of peripheral blood, obtained in a trial of Ad26.COV2.S vaccine versus placebo. The receptors here all came from a person aged 18 to 59 who received the Ad26.COV2.S COVID-19 vaccine or a placebo.

The rearrangement joins TRBV4-3 to TRBJ2-2, with unresolved D. V was clipped by 0 bases and J by 5 bases, with 10 bases between them. The V gene's germline CDR1 is LGHNA and CDR2 YSLEER. This CDR3 comprises 15 residues. The CDR3 DNA sequence: TGCGCCAGCAGCCAAGAAAGGAAGCGTACCGGGGAGCTGTTTTTT. Translation gives CASSQERKRTGELFF.

This chain uses TRBV4-1 with TRBJ1-3; the match to TRBD1 covers 10 bases. Germline lookup yields CDR1 MGHRA and CDR2 YSYEKL. V lost 4 bases and J lost 2; bases outside the gene matches: 14. This CDR3 region has 19 residues. CDR3 in DNA: TGCGCCAGCAGCCGCCCGGGACAGGGGTTTCTAATGGCTGGAAACACCATATATTTT. Residues: CASSRPGQGFLMAGNTIYF.

The gene calls are TRBV7-9 and TRBJ1-1; D gene uncertain. The CDR3 covers 13 residues. Germline CDR1 SEHNR, CDR2 FQNEAQ (reference sequence). V was shortened by 5 bases and J by 3 bases, with 10 bases between the two germline ends. The CDR3 protein is CASSPPGYTEAFF. The CDR3 nucleotides read TGTGCCAGCAGCCCCCCGGGATACACTGAAGCTTTCTTT.

This clone was counted a single time. This chain uses TRBV11-2 with TRBJ2-3; 8 nucleotides match TRBD2. The CDR3 spans 14 residues. Unmatched junction bases numbered 7, after V lost 8 bases and J lost 3 bases. Germline lookup yields CDR1 SGHAT and CDR2 FQNNGV. The CDR3 loop reads CASLEASGTDTQYF. CDR3 nucleotide sequence: TGTGCCAGCCTAGAGGCTAGCGGGACAGATACGCAGTATTTT.

V is TRBV5-6 and J is TRBJ1-2; a possible D gene is TRBD1 (5 bases). Looked up from germline, CDR1 is SGHDT and CDR2 is YYEEEE. The CDR3 consists of 15 residues. The V end lost 1 base, the J end lost 5 bases, and 15 bases lay between the germline ends. CDR3 coding DNA: TGTGCCAGCAGCTTGAACGGGGCAGGCAGATATGGCTACACCTTC. Residues: CASSLNGAGRYGYTF.

The chain joins TRBV6-5 to TRBJ2-3; D ambiguous. Germline assignment: CDR1 MNHEY and CDR2 SVGAGI. The CDR3 loop spans 16 amino acids. V was pared by 0 bases and J by 2 bases, with 12 bases between. The CDR3 bases are TGTGCCAGCAGTTACTCTCTACAGACGATCACAGATACGCAGTATTTT. It codes for CASSYSLQTITDTQYF.

The V gene is TRBV3-1 (or the pseudogene TRBV3-2), the J gene TRBJ1-1, with D perhaps matching TRBD1 (6 bases). CDR3 length: 14 residues. Trimming stripped 4 bases from V and 1 base from J, with 10 bases between. The germline V gene encodes CDR1 LGHDT and CDR2 YNNKEL (reference sequence). The CDR3 here is CASSLQTGNTEAFF. DNA for the CDR3: TGTGCCAGCAGCCTCCAGACAGGGAACACTGAAGCTTTCTTT.

This rearrangement joins TRBV6-1 to TRBJ1-1; the D is unclear. In germline, CDR1 is MNHNS, CDR2 SASEGT. The CDR3 runs to 14 residues. V lost 2 bases to trimming and J lost 1 base, with 8 bases between them. CDR3 nucleotide sequence: TGTGCCAGCAGTGAAAGAGGAAGGAACACTGAAGCTTTCTTT. This translates into CASSERGRNTEAFF.

This CDR3 is CASRSQALGDTEAFF. The CDR3 nucleotides are TGTGCCAGCAGATCCCAGGCCTTAGGGGACACTGAAGCTTTCTTT. V usage is TRBV7-2 and J usage is TRBJ1-1; the D gene is possibly TRBD1 (5 bases). Germline CDR1 SGHTA, CDR2 FQGNSA. The V end was cut by 6 bases, the J end by 3 bases, with 17 bases between. The CDR3 has 15 residues.

The CDR3: CASSHLSSGGDNEQFF. Here the CDR3 DNA reads TGTGCCAGCAGCCACCTCTCCAGCGGGGGCGACAATGAGCAGTTCTTC. This chain joins TRBV6-2 or TRBV6-3 and TRBJ2-1, with 8 bases that match TRBD2. The CDR3 totals 16 residues. CDR1 is MNHEY and CDR2 is SVGEGT in the germline V gene. Trimming took 6 bases from V and 5 from J; bases not matched to a gene: 12.

J is TRBJ2-1 and V is TRBV18; D might be TRBD2 (5 bases). V gave up 1 base and J gave up 8 bases, with 12 bases separating them. Germline CDR1 is KGHSH and CDR2 is LQKENI. The CDR3 loop spans 14 amino acids. The CDR3 bases are TGTGCCAGCTCACCACACGAGGGAGCCCATGAGCAGTTCTTC. Translating it yields CASSPHEGAHEQFF.

The chain carries TRBV18 and TRBJ1-2; possible D gene TRBD1, 6 bases. This CDR3 has 16 residues. V was pared by 2 bases and J by 4 bases, with 17 bases between. The germline V gene has CDR1 KGHSH and CDR2 LQKENI. CDR3 protein: CASSPEPFGGLYGYTF. The CDR3 coding sequence is TGTGCCAGCTCACCAGAACCTTTCGGGGGGCTCTATGGCTACACCTTC.

The sample holds a few counts of this clone. V and J are TRBV6-4 and TRBJ2-2; D remains ambiguous. V dropped 8 bases and J dropped 3 bases, with 10 bases sitting between them. This CDR3 has 13 amino acids. Germline V gives CDR1 MRHNA, CDR2 SNTAGT. CDR3 sequence: CASSRSDTGELFF. The CDR3 DNA reads as TGTGCCAGCTCTAGGTCAGACACCGGGGAGCTGTTTTTT.

V gene TRBV3-1 (or the pseudogene TRBV3-2) combines with J gene TRBJ1-1, with D possibly matching TRBD1 (6 bases). The V and J ends lost 6 bases and 4 bases respectively, with 9 bases between them. CDR3 size: 12 residues. Per the germline V gene, CDR1 is LGHDT and CDR2 is YNNKEL (reference sequence). The CDR3 DNA reads as TGTGCCAGCAGTTCGGGGGCCACTGAAGCTTTCTTT. Protein sequence: CASSSGATEAFF.

The chain carries TRBV4-2 and TRBJ1-1; 8 nucleotides line up with TRBD1. In germline, CDR1 is LGHNA, CDR2 YNFKEQ. Losses at the gene ends were 0 bases for V and 3 bases for J; bases not matched to a gene: 9. The CDR3 has 17 residues. CDR3 region: CASSQDGTGLGDTEAFF. The CDR3 DNA sequence: TGTGCCAGCAGCCAAGATGGGACAGGTTTGGGGGACACTGAAGCTTTCTTT.

As DNA, the CDR3 is TGTGCCAGCAGTTTGGCCGGGGGGGTATACAATGAGCAGTTCTTC. This encodes CASSLAGGVYNEQFF. The chain is built from TRBV6-5 and TRBJ2-1; 8 positions agree with TRBD2. V gave up 4 bases and J gave up 4 bases; unmatched junction bases: 6. CDR1 is MNHEY and CDR2 is SVGAGI in the germline V gene. The CDR3 totals 15 residues.

This clone was seen once. The chain joins TRBV18 to TRBJ1-1; the match to TRBD1 covers 7 bases. CDR3 length: 13 residues. Germline-derived CDR1 and CDR2 are KGHSH and LQKENI. After removal of 3 bases from V and 3 bases from J, the junction contained 1 base not matched to a gene. The DNA for the CDR3 is TGTGCCAGCTCACCTGGACAGGACACTGAAGCTTTCTTT. This codes for CASSPGQDTEAFF.

The genes are TRBV5-5 and TRBJ1-2; 7 nucleotides align to TRBD1. The CDR3 length is 16 residues. Unmatched junction bases numbered 10, after V lost 0 bases and J lost 5 bases. Germline V gives CDR1 SGHKS, CDR2 YYEKEE (reference sequence). CDR3 bases: TGTGCCAGCAGCTTGGAGGCACAGGGGTACCCGTATGGCTACACCTTC. It specifies CASSLEAQGYPYGYTF.

The V and J genes are TRBV30 and TRBJ1-1; D is undetermined. CDR1 GTSNPN and CDR2 SVGIG come from the germline V gene (reference sequence). This CDR3 region has 12 residues. With 2 bases removed from V and 0 bases from J, the gap between germline ends came to 4 bases. Here the CDR3 reads CAWSQLNTEAFF. CDR3 nucleotides: TGTGCCTGGAGTCAGCTGAACACTGAAGCTTTCTTT.

The rearrangement joins TRBV21-1 to TRBJ2-1; the DNA was not compared with TRBD1, the D call given in the table. TRBV21-1 is tagged as a pseudogene. The CDR3 consists of 16 residues. The CDR3 DNA reads TGTGCCAGCAGCCCCCGAAAGTGCAGGGACAGCAATGAGCAGTTCTTC. Protein sequence: CASSPRKCRDSNEQFF.

This chain uses TRBV29-1 with TRBJ2-1, with 7 bases that match TRBD1. The ends lost 0 bases at V and 1 base at J; junction bases unmatched: 6. The CDR3 is 16 amino acids. CDR1 is SQVTM and CDR2 is ANQGSEA in the germline V gene. The CDR3 here is CSVEDWDSLSYNEQFF. The CDR3 DNA sequence: TGCAGCGTTGAAGATTGGGACAGCTTGTCCTACAATGAGCAGTTCTTC.